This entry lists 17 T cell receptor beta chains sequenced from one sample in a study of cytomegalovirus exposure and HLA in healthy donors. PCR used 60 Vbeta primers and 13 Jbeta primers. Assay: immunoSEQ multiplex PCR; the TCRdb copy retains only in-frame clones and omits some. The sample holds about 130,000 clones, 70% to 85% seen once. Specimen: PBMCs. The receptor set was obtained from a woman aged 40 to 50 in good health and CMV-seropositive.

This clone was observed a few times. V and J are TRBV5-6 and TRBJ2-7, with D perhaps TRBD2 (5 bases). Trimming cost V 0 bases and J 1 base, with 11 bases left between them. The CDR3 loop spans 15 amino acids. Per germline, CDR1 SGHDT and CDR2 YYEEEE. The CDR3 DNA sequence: TGTGCCAGCAGCTTGGGTCAGAGCGGATCCTACGAGCAGTACTTC. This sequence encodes CASSLGQSGSYEQYF.

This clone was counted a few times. CDR3 sequence reads: CASSPSGQETQYF. The CDR3 DNA is TGTGCCAGCTCACCTAGCGGGCAAGAGACCCAGTACTTC. J is TRBJ2-5 and V is TRBV18, with TRBD2 matching over 7 bases. The CDR3 contains 13 residues. Trimming at V came to 3 bases and at J to 2 bases, leaving 0 bases not matched to a gene. Germline V lookup: CDR1 KGHSH, CDR2 LQKENI.

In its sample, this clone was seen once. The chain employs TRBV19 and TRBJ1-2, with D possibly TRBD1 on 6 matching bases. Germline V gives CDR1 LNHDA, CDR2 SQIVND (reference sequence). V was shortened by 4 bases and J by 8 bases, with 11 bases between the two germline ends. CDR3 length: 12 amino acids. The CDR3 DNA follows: TGTGCCAGTAGTACAGGGGAGAGAGGCTACACCTTC. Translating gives CASSTGERGYTF.

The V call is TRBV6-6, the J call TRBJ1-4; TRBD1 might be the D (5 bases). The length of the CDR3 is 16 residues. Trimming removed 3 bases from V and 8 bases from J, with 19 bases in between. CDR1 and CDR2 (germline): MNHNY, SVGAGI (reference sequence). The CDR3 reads CASSYPSGPGGEKLFF. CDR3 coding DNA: TGTGCCAGCAGTTATCCCAGTGGACCTGGGGGGGAAAAACTGTTTTTT.

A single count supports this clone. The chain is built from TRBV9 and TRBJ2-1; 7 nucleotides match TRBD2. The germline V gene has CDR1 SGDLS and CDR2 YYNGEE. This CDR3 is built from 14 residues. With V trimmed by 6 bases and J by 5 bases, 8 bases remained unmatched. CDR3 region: CASMTSPQHNEQFF. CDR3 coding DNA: TGTGCCAGCATGACTAGCCCACAACACAATGAGCAGTTCTTC.

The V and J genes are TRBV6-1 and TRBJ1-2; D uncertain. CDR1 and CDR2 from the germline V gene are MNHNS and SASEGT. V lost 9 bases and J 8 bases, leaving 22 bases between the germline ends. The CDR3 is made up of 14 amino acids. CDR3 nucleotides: TGTGCCAGTTCCTTTTTAGAGGCTGGTTGCGGCTACACCTTC. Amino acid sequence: CASSFLEAGCGYTF.

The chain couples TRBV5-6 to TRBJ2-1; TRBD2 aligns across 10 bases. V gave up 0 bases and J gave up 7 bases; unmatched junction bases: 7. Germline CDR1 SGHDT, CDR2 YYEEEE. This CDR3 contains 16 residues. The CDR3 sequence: CASSLVIAGGWNEQFF. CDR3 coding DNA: TGTGCCAGCAGCTTGGTAATAGCGGGAGGCTGGAATGAGCAGTTCTTC.

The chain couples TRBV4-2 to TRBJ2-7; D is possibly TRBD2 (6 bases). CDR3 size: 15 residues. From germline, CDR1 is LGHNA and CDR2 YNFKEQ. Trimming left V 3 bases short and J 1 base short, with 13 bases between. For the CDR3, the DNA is TGTGCCAGCAGCCAGGGGGGAGTCGGTTCCTACGAGCAGTACTTC. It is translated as CASSQGGVGSYEQYF.

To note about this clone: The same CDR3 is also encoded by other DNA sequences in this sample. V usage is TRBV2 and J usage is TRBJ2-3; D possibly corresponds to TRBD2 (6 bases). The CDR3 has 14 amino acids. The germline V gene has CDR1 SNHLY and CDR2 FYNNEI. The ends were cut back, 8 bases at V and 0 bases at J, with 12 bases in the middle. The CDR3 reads CASSPGLSTDTQYF. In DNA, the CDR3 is TGTGCCAGCTCCCCGGGACTTAGCACAGATACGCAGTATTTT. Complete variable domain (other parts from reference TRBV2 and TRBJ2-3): EPEVTQTPSHQVTQMGQEVILRCVPISNHLYFYWYRQILGQKVEFLVSFYNNEISEKSEIFDDQFSVERPDGSNFTLKIRSTKLEDSAMYFCASSPGLSTDTQYFGPGTRLTVL.

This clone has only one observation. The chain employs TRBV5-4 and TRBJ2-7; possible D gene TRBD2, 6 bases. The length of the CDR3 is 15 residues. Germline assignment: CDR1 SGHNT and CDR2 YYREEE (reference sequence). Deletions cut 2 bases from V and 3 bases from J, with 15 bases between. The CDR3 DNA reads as TGTGCCAGCAGCTTTTTTGCCGGGACTGGCTACGAGCAGTACTTC. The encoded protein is CASSFFAGTGYEQYF.

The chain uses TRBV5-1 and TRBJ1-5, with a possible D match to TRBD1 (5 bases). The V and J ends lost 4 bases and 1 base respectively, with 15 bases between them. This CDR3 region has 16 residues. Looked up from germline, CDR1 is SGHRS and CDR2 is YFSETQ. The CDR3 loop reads CASSPGGGTSNQPQHF. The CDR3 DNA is TGCGCCAGCAGCCCGGGTGGGGGGACCAGCAATCAGCCCCAGCATTTT.

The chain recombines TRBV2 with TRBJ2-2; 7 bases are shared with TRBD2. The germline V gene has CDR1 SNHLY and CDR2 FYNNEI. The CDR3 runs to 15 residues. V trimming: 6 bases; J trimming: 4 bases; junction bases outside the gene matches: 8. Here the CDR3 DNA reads TGTGCCAGCAGAGAGGCGGGAGTGAGCACCGGGGAGCTGTTTTTT. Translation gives CASREAGVSTGELFF.

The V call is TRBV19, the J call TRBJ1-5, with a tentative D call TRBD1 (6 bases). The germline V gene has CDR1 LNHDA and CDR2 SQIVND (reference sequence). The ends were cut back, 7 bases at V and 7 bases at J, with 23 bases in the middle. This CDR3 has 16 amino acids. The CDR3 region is CASTLTGTHQPQPQHF. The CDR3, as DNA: TGTGCCAGTACCCTCACCGGGACACATCAGCCCCAGCCCCAGCATTTT.

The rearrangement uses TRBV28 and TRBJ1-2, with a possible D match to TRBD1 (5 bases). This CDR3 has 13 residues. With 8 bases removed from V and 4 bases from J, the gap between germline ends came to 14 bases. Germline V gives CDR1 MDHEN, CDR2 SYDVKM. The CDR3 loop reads CASLMAGGYGYTF. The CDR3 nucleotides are TGTGCCAGCCTGATGGCGGGGGGCTATGGCTACACCTTC.

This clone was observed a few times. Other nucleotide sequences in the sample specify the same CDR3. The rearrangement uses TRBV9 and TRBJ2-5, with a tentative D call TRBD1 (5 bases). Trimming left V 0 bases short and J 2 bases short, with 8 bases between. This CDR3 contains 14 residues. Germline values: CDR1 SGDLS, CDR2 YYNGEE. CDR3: CASSVGQNQETQYF. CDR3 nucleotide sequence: TGTGCCAGCAGCGTAGGACAGAATCAAGAGACCCAGTACTTC.

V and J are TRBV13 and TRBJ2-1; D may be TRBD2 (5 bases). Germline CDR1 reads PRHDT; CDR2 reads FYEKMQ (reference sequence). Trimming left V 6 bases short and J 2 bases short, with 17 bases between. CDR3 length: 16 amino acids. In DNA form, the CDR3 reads TGTGCCAGCAGGCTAGAGGGCCATGGACCCTACAATGAGCAGTTCTTC. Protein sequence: CASRLEGHGPYNEQFF.

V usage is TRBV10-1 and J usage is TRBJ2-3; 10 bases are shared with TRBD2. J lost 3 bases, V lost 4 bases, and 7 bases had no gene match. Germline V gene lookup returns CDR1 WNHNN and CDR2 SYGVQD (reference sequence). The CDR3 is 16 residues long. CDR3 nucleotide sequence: TGCGCCAGCAGTGGGCTAGCGGGAGTCGGGACAGATACGCAGTATTTT. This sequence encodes CASSGLAGVGTDTQYF.